This T cell receptor (beta chain) is from a study of CD8+ T cells in alopecia areata. General observations from the study: Higher clonality than in normal scalp was seen in lesional scalp, especially alopecia totalis/universalis.

Between the trimmed V and J ends, which lost 1 base and 3 bases, there was a span of 7 bases. The CDR3 is 13 amino acids. Germline CDR1 is SQVTM and CDR2 is ANQGSEA. cDNA reverse transcribed from extracted RNA served as the sequencing template. Using immunoSEQ multiplex PCR, the repertoire was profiled, and TCRdb retains in-frame clones only, with some absent. Of around 120,000 clones in the sample, about 50% were seen once. With respect to this clone: Its cognate antigen is unknown.

Described treatment: oral pan-JAK inhibitor, 5-10 mg twice daily. The authors sorted CD4+ and CD8+ T cells from PBMCs. Sequencing was performed on CD4+ T cells sorted from blood, taken at week 4, from a patient treated with tofacitinib. The receptor comes from a human donor with alopecia areata. The chain carries TRBV29-1 and TRBJ1-5; D is ambiguous. CDR3 coding DNA: TGCAGCGTTGAAGGAACAGCCAATCAGCCCCAGCATTTT. It is translated as CSVEGTANQPQHF.